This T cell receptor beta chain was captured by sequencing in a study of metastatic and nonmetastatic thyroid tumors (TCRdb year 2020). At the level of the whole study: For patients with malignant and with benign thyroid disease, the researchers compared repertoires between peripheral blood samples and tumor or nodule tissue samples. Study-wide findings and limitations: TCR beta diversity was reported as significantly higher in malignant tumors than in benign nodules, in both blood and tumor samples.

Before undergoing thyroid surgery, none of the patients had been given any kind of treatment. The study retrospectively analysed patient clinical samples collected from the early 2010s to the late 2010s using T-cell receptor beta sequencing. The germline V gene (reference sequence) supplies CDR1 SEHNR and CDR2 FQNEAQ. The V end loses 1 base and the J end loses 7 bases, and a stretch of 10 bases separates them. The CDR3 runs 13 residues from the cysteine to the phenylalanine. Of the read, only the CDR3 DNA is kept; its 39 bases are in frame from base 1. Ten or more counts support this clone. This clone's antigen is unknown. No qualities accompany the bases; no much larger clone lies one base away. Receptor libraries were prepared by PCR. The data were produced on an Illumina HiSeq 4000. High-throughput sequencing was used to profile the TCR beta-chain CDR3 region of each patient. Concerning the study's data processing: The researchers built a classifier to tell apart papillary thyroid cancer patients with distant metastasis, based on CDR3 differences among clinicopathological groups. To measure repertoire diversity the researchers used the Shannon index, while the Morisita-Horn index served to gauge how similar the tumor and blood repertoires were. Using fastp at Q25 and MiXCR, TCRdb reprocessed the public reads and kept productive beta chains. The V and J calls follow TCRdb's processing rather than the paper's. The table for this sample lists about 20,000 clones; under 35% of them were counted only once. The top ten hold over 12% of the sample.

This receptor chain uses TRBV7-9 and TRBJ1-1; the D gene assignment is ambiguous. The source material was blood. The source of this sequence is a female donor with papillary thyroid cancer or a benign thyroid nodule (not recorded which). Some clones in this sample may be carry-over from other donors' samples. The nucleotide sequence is TGTGCCAGCAGCTTAGTACTGGGAGGTGAAGCTTTCTTT. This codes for CASSLVLGGEAFF. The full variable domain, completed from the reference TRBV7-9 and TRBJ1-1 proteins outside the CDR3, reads DTGVSQNPRHKITKRGQNVTFRCDPISEHNRLYWYRQTLGQGPEFLTYFQNEAQLEKSRLLSDRFSAERPKGSFSTLEIQRTEQGDSAMYLCASSLVLGGEAFFGQGTRLTVV.